This T cell receptor beta chain was recovered during a study of graft-versus-host responses after intestinal transplantation. General study results and limits: Graft-versus-host to host-versus-graft clonal ratios in allografts were high in patients with graft-donor T cell macrochimerism. Recipient bone marrow held GvH clones, some seen earlier in ileum or blood.

This clone is medium-sized. The sample contains more than one DNA sequence encoding this CDR3. Data came from immunoSEQ multiplex PCR; TCRdb stores just in-frame clones and leaves some out. The sample has approximately 5,500 clones, around 29% seen once. Germline CDR1 and CDR2: KGHSH and LQKENI. The V and J ends lost 1 base and 3 bases respectively, with 0 bases between them. The CDR3 consists of 11 residues. This receptor was taken from a human patient who was an organ donor for intestinal transplantation. The V and J genes are TRBV18 and TRBJ2-5; D is uncertain. The specimen was alloreactive CD4+ T cells from a mixed lymphocyte reaction culture, collected before transplantation. As to subset: CFSE-low proliferating T cells sorted from roughly six-day pre-transplant mixed lymphocyte reaction (GvH or HvG direction). CDR3: CASSPQETQYF. The DNA of the CDR3 is TGTGCCAGCTCACCACAAGAGACCCAGTACTTC.